This TCR beta chain came from a study of identical twins. Trimming cost V 6 bases and J 5 bases; bases outside gene matches: 7. Germline V gene data show CDR1 as MNHNS and CDR2 as SASEGT. CDR3 length: 14 residues. This clonotype was observed a handful of times. TCRdb ran MiXCR on the 5' RACE reads and lists one entry per CDR3 protein. The sample holds about 470,000 distinct CDR3 sequences, 24% seen once. These data were also filed under a second study, of T cells expressing NK-cell markers.

The chain recombines TRBV6-1 with TRBJ2-7; 10 bases map to TRBD2. This TCR came from a woman aged 18-29 years in good health. Sequencing used CD4+ T cells sorted from blood. As DNA, the CDR3 is TGTGCCAGCAGGGCCGCTAGCGGGAGACACGAGCAGTACTTC. This codes for CASRAASGRHEQYF.